The 3 T cell receptor beta chains in this list originate from one sample, sequenced in a study of cytomegalovirus exposure and HLA in healthy donors. Both 60 Vbeta primers and 13 Jbeta primers went into the PCR. The table came from immunoSEQ multiplex PCR; TCRdb's copy has only in-frame clones and leaves some out. The sample includes about 160,000 clones, about three quarters of them seen just once. The specimen sequenced was PBMCs. These receptors came from a woman aged 35 to 49 in good health and CMV-seropositive.

This clone was counted a single time. The V and J genes are TRBV5-1 and TRBJ1-1; 7 bases map to TRBD1. Unmatched junction bases numbered 3, after V lost 4 bases and J lost 0 bases. The length of the CDR3 is 14 residues. The germline CDR1 and CDR2 sequences are SGHRS and YFSETQ. The CDR3 spells CASSTGTVNTEAFF. Here the CDR3 DNA reads TGCGCCAGCAGCACCGGGACAGTGAACACTGAAGCTTTCTTT.

In its sample, this clone was seen a few times. The V gene is TRBV6-5, the J gene TRBJ1-2; weak D call: TRBD1 (6 bases). Trimming took off 9 bases at V and 2 bases at J, with 13 bases between the two ends. Germline CDR1 and CDR2: MNHEY and SVGAGI. The CDR3 runs to 13 residues. The CDR3 sequence is CASRQAPNYGYTF. CDR3 DNA sequence: TGTGCCAGTCGACAGGCACCCAACTATGGCTACACCTTC.

The chain joins TRBV5-5 to TRBJ1-6, with 8 bases aligning to TRBD1. Trimming removed 4 bases from V and 9 bases from J; junction bases left unmatched: 6. Germline V gene lookup returns CDR1 SGHKS and CDR2 YYEKEE (reference sequence). The CDR3 runs to 14 residues. The CDR3 here is CASSGVQGVSPLHF. CDR3 DNA sequence: TGTGCCAGCAGCGGCGTACAGGGGGTTTCACCCCTCCACTTT. Variable domain in full (rest from reference TRBV5-5 and TRBJ1-6): DAGVTQSPTHLIKTRGQQVTLRCSPISGHKSVSWYQQVLGQGPQFIFQYYEKEERGRGNFPDRFSARQFPNYSSELNVNALLLGDSALYLCASSGVQGVSPLHFGNGTRLTVT.